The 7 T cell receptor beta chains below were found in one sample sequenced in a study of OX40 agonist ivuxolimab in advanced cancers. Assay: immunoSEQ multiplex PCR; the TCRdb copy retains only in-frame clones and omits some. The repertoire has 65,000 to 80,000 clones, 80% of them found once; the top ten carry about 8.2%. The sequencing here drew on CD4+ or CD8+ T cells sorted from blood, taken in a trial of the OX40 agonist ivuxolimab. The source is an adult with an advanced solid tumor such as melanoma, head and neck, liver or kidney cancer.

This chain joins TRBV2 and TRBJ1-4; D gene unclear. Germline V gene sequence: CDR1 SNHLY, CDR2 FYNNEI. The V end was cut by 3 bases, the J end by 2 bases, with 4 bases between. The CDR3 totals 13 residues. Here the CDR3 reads CASSDETNEKLFF. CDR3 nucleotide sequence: TGTGCCAGCAGTGATGAGACTAATGAAAAACTGTTTTTT. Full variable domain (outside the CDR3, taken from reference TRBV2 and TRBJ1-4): EPEVTQTPSHQVTQMGQEVILRCVPISNHLYFYWYRQILGQKVEFLVSFYNNEISEKSEIFDDQFSVERPDGSNFTLKIRSTKLEDSAMYFCASSDETNEKLFFGSGTQLSVL.

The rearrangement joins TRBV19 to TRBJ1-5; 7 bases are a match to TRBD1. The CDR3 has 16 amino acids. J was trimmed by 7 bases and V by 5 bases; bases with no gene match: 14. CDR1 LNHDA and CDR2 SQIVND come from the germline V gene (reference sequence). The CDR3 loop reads CASSSGVTGSKQPQHF. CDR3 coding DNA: TGTGCCAGTAGTTCGGGGGTGACAGGGTCAAAACAGCCCCAGCATTTT.

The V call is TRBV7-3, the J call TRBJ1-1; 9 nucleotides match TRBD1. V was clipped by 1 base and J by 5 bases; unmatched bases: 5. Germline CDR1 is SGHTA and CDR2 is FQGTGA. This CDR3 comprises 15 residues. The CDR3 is CASSLMRTGETEAFF. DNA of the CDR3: TGTGCCAGCAGCTTAATGAGGACAGGGGAAACTGAAGCTTTCTTT. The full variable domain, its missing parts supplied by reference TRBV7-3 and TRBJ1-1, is GAGVSQTPSNKVTEKGKYVELRCDPISGHTALYWYRQSLGQGPEFLIYFQGTGAADDSGLPNDRFFAVRPEGSVSTLKIQRTERGDSAVYLCASSLMRTGETEAFFGQGTRLTVV.

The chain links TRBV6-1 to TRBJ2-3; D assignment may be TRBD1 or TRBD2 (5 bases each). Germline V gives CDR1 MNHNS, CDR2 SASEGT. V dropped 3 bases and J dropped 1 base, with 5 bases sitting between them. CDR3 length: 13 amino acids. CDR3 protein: CASSEGRTDTQYF. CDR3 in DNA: TGTGCCAGCAGTGAGGGACGCACAGATACGCAGTATTTT.

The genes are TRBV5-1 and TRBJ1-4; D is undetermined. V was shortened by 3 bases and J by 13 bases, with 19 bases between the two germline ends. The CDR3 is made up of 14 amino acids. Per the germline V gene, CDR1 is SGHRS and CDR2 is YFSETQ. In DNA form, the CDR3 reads TGCGCCAGCAGCTATACGGATAATGAAAAAGGACTGTTTTTT. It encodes CASSYTDNEKGLFF.

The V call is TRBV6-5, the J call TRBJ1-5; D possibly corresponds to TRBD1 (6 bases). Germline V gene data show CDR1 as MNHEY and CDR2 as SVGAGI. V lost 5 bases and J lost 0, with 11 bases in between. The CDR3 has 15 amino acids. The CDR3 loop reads CASSRNRDSNQPQHF. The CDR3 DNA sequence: TGTGCCAGCAGTCGAAACAGGGATAGCAATCAGCCCCAGCATTTT.

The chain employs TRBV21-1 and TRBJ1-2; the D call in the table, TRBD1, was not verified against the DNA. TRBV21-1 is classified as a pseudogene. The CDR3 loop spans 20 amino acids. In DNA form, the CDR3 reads TGTGCCAGCAGCAAAGCAAATTGGGTTGCCGGGACAGGGGTAAACTATGGCTACACCTTC. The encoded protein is CASSKANWVAGTGVNYGYTF.